This TCR beta chain was documented in a study of T cells in Graves' hyperthyroidism and ophthalmopathy. Among ophthalmopathy patients, the Clinical Activity Score reached at least 3, the NOSPECS grade reached at least 4, and duration remained under 3 months. Exclusions: uncontrolled infection, other autoimmune disease, pregnancy, lactation. PBMCs came from over 8.5 ml fresh peripheral blood. Study results and caveats: Most thyroid clonotypes expanded above 0.001 were also detected in blood.

The length of the CDR3 is 14 residues. Trimming pared 3 bases from V and 6 bases from J, leaving 13 bases between. The V gene's germline CDR1 is SGHTA and CDR2 FQGNSA. Researchers took RNA transcripts and amplified the TCR beta CDR3 regions from them. First-round RT-PCR targeting the TCR CDR3 was performed with the HTBI primer set. TCRdb independently ran MiXCR on the multiplex PCR reads; one entry per CDR3 protein. The data show nearly 600,000 distinct CDR3 sequences, 14% seen once. This clonotype has at least ten counts. Its antigen is currently unknown. This receptor was obtained from a woman in her late teens or twenties with Graves' ophthalmopathy. The chain couples TRBV7-2 to TRBJ2-3; D is perhaps TRBD1 or TRBD2 (6 bases each). Material for sequencing was blood. The CDR3 reads CASSFRGQVDTQYF. The CDR3 DNA sequence: TGTGCCAGCAGCTTCCGGGGGCAGGTGGATACGCAGTATTTT.